This entry features one TCR beta chain sequence. Antigen unknown. The source of the sample is a study of cytomegalovirus exposure and HLA in healthy donors. Findings and limits, study-wide: Association of approximately 18,000 TCR beta sequences with HLA alleles was found at 0.05 false discovery rate in a later analysis. Relative to equally common others, HLA-associated TCR beta chains showed greater clonal expansion in a later analysis. A later analysis found most CMV-associated TCR beta chains apparently HLA-restricted.

60 Vbeta and 13 Jbeta primers were used in PCR. The protocol was immunoSEQ multiplex PCR, while the TCRdb copy is restricted to in-frame clones and leaves out a portion. The sample consists of under 150,000 clones, 70% to 80% of them appearing once. V dropped 2 bases and J dropped 8; count of bases not matched to a gene: 19. CDR1 SGDLS and CDR2 YYNGEE come from the germline V gene. CDR3 size: 19 residues. The rearrangement links TRBV9 to TRBJ1-6, with 7 bases identical to TRBD1. The clonotype was recovered from an older woman in good health and CMV-seropositive. The sample taken for sequencing was PBMCs. CDR3 in amino acids: CASSVQATGSTGPYSPLHF. CDR3 nucleotides: TGTGCCAGCAGCGTCCAAGCCACCGGGTCGACAGGGCCATATTCACCCCTCCACTTT. The complete variable domain, with remaining parts taken from reference TRBV9 and TRBJ1-6, reads DSGVTQTPKHLITATGQRVTLRCSPRSGDLSVYWYQQSLDQGLQFLIQYYNGEERAKGNILERFSAQQFPDLHSELNLSSLELGDSALYFCASSVQATGSTGPYSPLHFGNGTRLTVT.